The following is a T cell receptor beta chain sequence with its context. Antigen specificity is unknown. The roughly 120-subject validation cohort, separate from the roughly 670-subject first cohort, included the donors. Clones were read by immunoSEQ multiplex PCR, and TCRdb kept only the in-frame ones, dropping some. Among 150,000 or so clones listed, about 95% were seen once. This sample is drawn from a study of cytomegalovirus exposure and HLA in healthy donors. The wider study: Later analysis reported that the approximately 130 validation repertoires shared the platform of the 500 to 750 first-cohort repertoires. Study conclusions and caveats: According to a later analysis, TCR clusters from the first cohort tended to co-occur in the 120 or so validation repertoires. Cytomegalovirus association was listed for approximately 150 TCR beta chains.

The CDR3 is 15 amino acids. The V and J ends lost 8 bases and 4 bases respectively, with 18 bases between them. The germline CDR1 and CDR2 sequences are SNHLY and FYNNEI. This chain joins TRBV2 and TRBJ2-1; D remains ambiguous. This receptor was identified in a man younger than 35 in good health and CMV-seropositive. Sequencing used PBMCs. The CDR3 sequence: CASLSPTVQYNEQFF. The DNA for the CDR3 is TGTGCCAGCCTCTCCCCTACCGTACAGTACAATGAGCAGTTCTTC.